Listed below are T cell receptor beta chains from one sample, sequenced in a study of T cells in Graves' hyperthyroidism and ophthalmopathy. TCRdb used MiXCR to reprocess the multiplex PCR reads, holding one entry per CDR3 protein. The sample includes some 180,000 distinct CDR3 sequences, about 17% seen only once; the top ten take under 35%. The sample comprised blood. The receptors were gathered from a woman aged 45-60 years with Graves' hyperthyroidism. The CDR3 runs from the conserved cysteine through the conserved F or W. A D gene is named only where the DNA matches it firmly. The size entry is marked missing in some rows and otherwise reads once, few, many or a size class.

cdr3_length	d_call	v_call	clone_size	j_call	cdr3_aa	cdr3_nt
15	NA	TRBV7-2	many	TRBJ2-7	CASSLATQSFYEQYF	TGTGCCAGCAGCTTAGCTACCCAAAGCTTCTACGAGCAGTACTTC
14	NA	TRBV7-8	many	TRBJ1-4	CASSLRGFGEKLFF	TGTGCCAGCAGCTTACGGGGGTTTGGAGAAAAACTGTTTTTT
17	NA	TRBV6-7	many	TRBJ2-4	CASSYSSRSLAKNIQYF	TGTGCCAGCAGTTACTCATCACGGTCGCTAGCCAAAAACATTCAGTACTTC
15	NA	TRBV28	once	TRBJ2-6	CASSPGLSGANVLTF	TGTGCCAGCAGCCCCGGGCTCTCTGGGGCCAACGTCCTGACTTTC
15	TRBD1	TRBV6-2/TRBV6-3	NA	TRBJ1-1	CASSRTGGRSTEAFF	TGTGCCAGCAGCCGGACAGGGGGACGCAGCACTGAAGCTTTCTTT
15	NA	TRBV6-1	many	TRBJ2-5	CASSDRGMLGETQYF	TGTGCCAGCAGCGATCGGGGGATGTTAGGAGAGACCCAGTACTTC
17	TRBD1	TRBV29-1	few	TRBJ1-3	CSVEDLFPGGAGNTIYF	TGCAGCGTTGAAGACCTATTCCCAGGGGGCGCCGGAAACACCATATATTTT
16	NA	TRBV5-5	many	TRBJ1-1	CASSPTDGLYNTEAFF	TGTGCCAGCAGCCCGACGGATGGGCTCTATAACACTGAAGCTTTCTTT
17	TRBD1	TRBV27	many	TRBJ2-7	CASSLLGQGASNYEQYF	TGTGCCAGCAGTTTATTAGGACAGGGGGCTTCAAACTACGAGCAGTACTTC
16	NA	TRBV7-9	NA	TRBJ2-2	CASSLRGQLYTGELFF	TGTGCCAGCAGCCTACGAGGACAGTTATACACCGGGGAGCTGTTTTTT
13	NA	TRBV19	few	TRBJ2-1	CANSLNLYNEQFF	TGTGCCAATAGCCTGAACCTCTACAATGAGCAGTTCTTC
16	TRBD1	TRBV7-9	many	TRBJ2-4	CASSLGTGVAKNIQYF	TGTGCCAGCAGCCTTGGGACAGGGGTTGCCAAAAACATTCAGTACTTC
16	NA	TRBV25-1	NA	TRBJ1-1	CASSDPRKGGSTEAFF	TGTGCCAGCAGTGACCCAAGGAAGGGGGGGAGCACTGAAGCTTTCTTT
14	TRBD1	TRBV6-2/TRBV6-3	many	TRBJ1-5	CASSYGTGGQPQHF	TGTGCCAGCAGCTACGGGACAGGGGGGCAGCCCCAGCATTTT
16	TRBD2	TRBV19	many	TRBJ2-5	CASSTSLAGDRETQYF	TGTGCCAGTAGTACCTCCTTAGCGGGGGACCGGGAGACCCAGTACTTC
14	NA	TRBV7-3	many	TRBJ2-1	CASSLQGLGNEQFF	TGTGCCAGCAGCTTACAGGGCTTGGGCAATGAGCAGTTCTTC
14	TRBD1	TRBV29-1	many	TRBJ1-5	CSVSPGQVGQPQHF	TGCAGCGTTTCCCCGGGACAGGTGGGTCAGCCCCAGCATTTT
15	NA	TRBV7-9	many	TRBJ1-2	CASLEGIGATSLYTF	TGTGCCAGCCTCGAGGGTATAGGCGCTACTTCCCTCTACACCTTC
18	TRBD2	TRBV7-6	many	TRBJ2-1	CASTSVPPLAGLYNEQFF	TGTGCCAGCACCTCGGTACCCCCACTAGCGGGACTATACAATGAGCAGTTCTTC
14	NA	TRBV5-1	many	TRBJ1-1	CASWGGGRNTEAFF	TGCGCCAGCTGGGGGGGGGGTCGGAACACTGAAGCTTTCTTT